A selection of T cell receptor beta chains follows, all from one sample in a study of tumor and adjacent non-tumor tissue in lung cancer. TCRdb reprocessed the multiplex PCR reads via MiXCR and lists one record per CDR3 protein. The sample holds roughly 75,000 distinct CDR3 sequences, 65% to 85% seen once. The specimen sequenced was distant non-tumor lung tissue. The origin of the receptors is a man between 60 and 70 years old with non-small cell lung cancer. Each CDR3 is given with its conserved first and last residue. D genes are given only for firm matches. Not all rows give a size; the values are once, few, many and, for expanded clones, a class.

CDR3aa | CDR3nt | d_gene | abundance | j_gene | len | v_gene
CSIDGWDNEQFF | TGCAGCATTGACGGGTGGGATAATGAGCAGTTCTTC | - | - | TRBJ2-1 | 12 | TRBV29-1
CASSSRQELCYGYTF | TGTGCCAGCAGCTCACGTCAGGAGTTGTGCTATGGCTACACCTTC | - | - | TRBJ1-2 | 15 | TRBV5-8
CASSSSGKNYNEQFF | TGTGCCAGCAGTTCTAGCGGGAAGAACTACAATGAGCAGTTCTTC | TRBD2 | - | TRBJ2-1 | 15 | TRBV6-2/TRBV6-3
CSARAIDLALQVAKNIQYF | TGCAGTGCTAGAGCGATCGACCTGGCCCTACAGGTGGCCAAAAACATTCAGTACTTC | - | - | TRBJ2-4 | 19 | TRBV20-1
CASSLYPGTSGASSYNEQFF | TGTGCCAGCAGTTTATACCCCGGGACTAGCGGGGCAAGCTCCTACAATGAGCAGTTCTTC | TRBD2 | - | TRBJ2-1 | 20 | TRBV11-3
CASSLAGNQPPHF | TGTGCCAGCAGCTTAGCGGGAAATCAACCCCCGCATTTT | - | - | TRBJ1-5 | 13 | TRBV6-5
CSARPPGTGETQYF | TGCAGTGCTCGACCTCCCGGAACAGGGGAGACCCAATACTTC | TRBD1 | - | TRBJ2-5 | 14 | TRBV20-1
CSVEATSGGIQETQYF | TGCAGTGTTGAAGCGACTAGCGGGGGCATCCAAGAGACCCAGTACTTC | TRBD2 | - | TRBJ2-5 | 16 | TRBV29-1
CANSQDRAGGNYNEQFF | TGCGCCAATAGCCAAGATAGGGCGGGAGGGAACTACAATGAGCAGTTCTTC | TRBD2 | - | TRBJ2-1 | 17 | TRBV4-3
CVSSLPLAGARGYTF | TGTGTCAGTAGCTTACCTTTGGCAGGGGCCAGGGGCTACACCTTC | - | - | TRBJ1-2 | 15 | TRBV11-2
CSASTVSYYQYF | TGCAGTGCTAGTACGGTCAGCTACTATCAGTACTTC | - | - | TRBJ2-7 | 12 | TRBV20-1
CASGLGMWSDQYF | TGTGCCAGCGGCCTAGGGATGTGGAGCGATCAGTACTTC | - | once | TRBJ2-7 | 13 | TRBV11-3
CVSNLSTDTQYF | TGTGTCAGCAACTTAAGCACAGATACGCAGTATTTT | - | - | TRBJ2-3 | 12 | TRBV11-2
CASKRGNSYEQYF | TGTGCCAGCAAGAGGGGGAATTCCTACGAGCAGTACTTC | - | many | TRBJ2-7 | 13 | TRBV6-2/TRBV6-3
CASGYSGTGQGGELFF | TGTGCCAGCGGTTACTCTGGGACAGGTCAGGGCGGGGAGCTGTTTTTT | TRBD1 | - | TRBJ2-2 | 16 | TRBV6-5
CANSLDWRSTGELFF | TGTGCCAACAGCTTAGACTGGAGAAGCACCGGGGAGCTGTTTTTT | - | - | TRBJ2-2 | 15 | TRBV11-1
CVSSPSSLSYNEQFF | TGTGTCAGCAGCCCCAGTAGCTTGTCCTACAATGAGCAGTTCTTC | - | - | TRBJ2-1 | 15 | TRBV11-3
CANSSHGRQTETFF | TGTGCCAACAGCTCGCACGGACGGCAGACTGAAACTTTCTTC | - | - | TRBJ1-1 | 14 | TRBV11-3
CASSDRTALNEQFF | TGTGCCAGCTCCGACCGGACAGCCCTCAATGAGCAGTTCTTT | - | - | TRBJ2-1 | 14 | TRBV6-2/TRBV6-3
CVSSFRAGGVQQYF | TGTGTAAGCAGCTTTCGAGCGGGGGGCGTTCAGCAGTATTTT | TRBD2 | - | TRBJ2-3 | 14 | TRBV11-2
CVNRRGGGRANEQYF | TGTGTCAACAGGAGAGGGGGTGGTAGGGCGAACGAGCAGTACTTC | - | - | TRBJ2-7 | 15 | TRBV11-3
CASKRGNSYWQYF | TGTGCCAGCAAGAGGGGGAATTCCTACTGGCAGTACTTC | - | - | TRBJ2-7 | 13 | TRBV6-2/TRBV6-3
CGSSYSSSGITYEQYF | TGTGGCAGCAGTTACTCGTCTAGCGGGATCACTTACGAACAGTACTTC | TRBD2 | - | TRBJ2-7 | 16 | TRBV6-5
CASRVEVRAGDGNEQFF | TGTGCCAGCAGAGTAGAAGTTAGGGCTGGAGACGGAAATGAGCAGTTCTTC | - | once | TRBJ2-1 | 17 | TRBV9
CASSLDPFQGYTF | TGTGCCAGCAGCTTGGACCCGTTTCAGGGCTACACCTTC | - | many | TRBJ1-2 | 13 | TRBV11-2
CASNIWGWVHGNTGELFF | TGTGCCAGCAACATATGGGGTTGGGTGCATGGGAACACCGGGGAGCTGTTTTTT | - | once | TRBJ2-2 | 18 | TRBV11-2
CSTRVPYAEQTGELFF | TGCAGTACTAGGGTTCCATACGCGGAACAAACTGGGGAGCTGTTTTTT | - | - | TRBJ2-2 | 16 | TRBV20-1
CASSLACGGTNTGELFF | TGTGCCAGCAGCTTAGCTTGTGGGGGGACGAACACCGGGGAGCTGTTTTTT | - | - | TRBJ2-2 | 17 | TRBV11-2
CASSLTGINEKPFF | TGTGCCAGCAGTCTAACGGGGATTAATGAAAAACCGTTTTTT | - | - | TRBJ1-4 | 14 | TRBV28
CIGVEAGDSDEQFF | TGCATCGGTGTGGAGGCGGGAGACTCGGATGAACAGTTCTTC | TRBD2 | once | TRBJ2-1 | 14 | TRBV29-1